The 20 T cell receptor beta chains below come from one sample, sequenced in a study of a mutant IDH1 vaccine in newly diagnosed glioma. Here immunoSEQ multiplex PCR was the method, and the copy in TCRdb shows in-frame clones only, minus some. Altogether some 87,000 clones are present, roughly 77% being singletons, with the ten largest covering 6.5% to 9.5%. Documented time point: baseline, week 1 (first vaccination visit). Treatment reported: pre-vaccination baseline after standard-of-care therapy. Sequencing was performed on PBMCs, taken from a glioma patient treated with radiotherapy, temozolomide or both. These receptors originate from a man aged 40-55 years with glioma.

The DNA of the CDR3 is TGTGCCAGCAGTGAGCGGGGGGGGACCGTCAATGAGCAGTTCTTC. Protein product: CASSERGGTVNEQFF. The chain uses TRBV2 and TRBJ2-1; 9 bases are shared with TRBD2. CDR1 and CDR2 (germline): SNHLY, FYNNEI. The junction had 6 bases not matched to a gene; V was cut back by 3 bases and J by 6 bases. There are 15 residues in the CDR3. Using reference TRBV2 and TRBJ2-1 for the parts outside the CDR3, the full variable domain is EPEVTQTPSHQVTQMGQEVILRCVPISNHLYFYWYRQILGQKVEFLVSFYNNEISEKSEIFDDQFSVERPDGSNFTLKIRSTKLEDSAMYFCASSERGGTVNEQFFGPGTRLTVL.

The chain recombines TRBV18 with TRBJ1-6; D not certain. CDR1 and CDR2 (germline): KGHSH, LQKENI. This CDR3 is 13 amino acids long. Trimming left V 3 bases short and J 14 bases short, with 14 bases between. The CDR3 nucleotides are TGTGCCAGCTCACCCTACGGGCTCTTGGCCCTCCACTTT. Encoded protein: CASSPYGLLALHF.

V is TRBV19 and J is TRBJ2-5; possibly TRBD1 for D (6 bases). CDR1 and CDR2 from the germline V gene are LNHDA and SQIVND (reference sequence). Trimming stripped 3 bases from V and 9 bases from J, with 11 bases between. This CDR3 contains 12 residues. The CDR3 DNA is TGTGCCAGTAGTATCCAACAGGGTCCCCAGTACTTC. Residues: CASSIQQGPQYF.

V usage is TRBV28 and J usage is TRBJ1-2, with 7 bases that match TRBD1. Trimming took 4 bases from V and 4 from J; bases not matched to a gene: 6. This CDR3 has 14 amino acids. Germline CDR1 reads MDHEN; CDR2 reads SYDVKM. The CDR3 bases are TGTGCCAGCAGTTCTGGACAGGATTTCTATGGCTACACCTTC. Encoded protein: CASSSGQDFYGYTF.

The chain couples TRBV5-4 to TRBJ2-1; D ambiguous. The V gene lost 0 bases and the J gene lost 6 bases, with 10 bases spanning the gap. The CDR3 length is 14 residues. Germline CDR1 SGHNT, CDR2 YYREEE (reference sequence). CDR3 amino acids: CASSLAAVLNEQFF. CDR3 in DNA: TGTGCCAGCAGCTTGGCCGCGGTTCTCAATGAGCAGTTCTTC.

The chain couples TRBV7-2 to TRBJ2-7, with D possibly matching TRBD2 (6 bases). Germline V gene data show CDR1 as SGHTA and CDR2 as FQGNSA. The CDR3 consists of 12 residues. Trimming left V 4 bases short and J 6 bases short, with 10 bases between. This CDR3 reads CASSSWRGEQYF. The DNA of the CDR3 is TGTGCCAGCAGCTCCTGGAGGGGCGAGCAGTACTTC. Full variable domain (remainder filled in from reference TRBV7-2 and TRBJ2-7): GAGVSQSPSNKVTEKGKDVELRCDPISGHTALYWYRQSLGQGLEFLIYFQGNSAPDKSGLPSDRFSAERTGGSVSTLTIQRTQQEDSAVYLCASSSWRGEQYFGPGTRLTVT.

The rearrangement uses TRBV5-6 and TRBJ2-7; 10 positions match TRBD1. The germline CDR1 and CDR2 sequences are SGHDT and YYEEEE. CDR3 size: 14 residues. V lost 3 bases, J lost 2 bases, and 2 bases stayed unmatched. The CDR3 sequence is CASSWDRGAYEQYF. The CDR3 DNA is TGTGCCAGCAGCTGGGACAGGGGTGCCTACGAGCAGTACTTC.

The chain couples TRBV5-5 to TRBJ2-7; D unclear. V gave up 7 bases and J gave up 6 bases, with 20 bases separating them. The CDR3 covers 14 residues. Germline lookup yields CDR1 SGHKS and CDR2 YYEKEE (reference sequence). CDR3 sequence: CASAPQIIFGEQYF. The CDR3 DNA is TGTGCCAGCGCTCCGCAAATCATCTTCGGCGAGCAGTACTTC.

The chain recombines TRBV30 with TRBJ2-4; D is possibly TRBD2 (5 bases). CDR3 length equals 13 residues. Germline V gives CDR1 GTSNPN, CDR2 SVGIG (reference sequence). The V end lost 2 bases, the J end lost 6 bases, and 11 bases lay between the germline ends. The CDR3 loop is CAWSSGRRNIQYF. DNA of the CDR3: TGTGCCTGGAGTTCGGGAAGGAGAAACATTCAGTACTTC.

The chain couples TRBV11-2 to TRBJ2-2; TRBD1 or TRBD2 may be the D gene (5 bases each). V lost 7 bases, J lost 5 bases, and 14 bases lay in between. CDR1 and CDR2 from the germline V gene are SGHAT and FQNNGV. The CDR3 loop spans 14 amino acids. CDR3 in DNA: TGTGCCAGCACCCCCTCGGGGCGGACCGGGGAGCTGTTTTTT. Translated, it gives CASTPSGRTGELFF.

V is TRBV19 and J is TRBJ2-3; a possible D gene is TRBD1 (5 bases). Trimming pared 3 bases from V and 2 bases from J, leaving 9 bases between. Germline assignment: CDR1 LNHDA and CDR2 SQIVND (reference sequence). The CDR3 covers 14 residues. The CDR3 protein is CASSMSGFTDTQYF. As DNA, the CDR3 is TGTGCCAGTAGTATGTCAGGGTTCACAGATACGCAGTATTTT.

The chain recombines TRBV10-3 with TRBJ2-1; D is undetermined. V lost 0 bases and J 5 bases, leaving 8 bases between the germline ends. This CDR3 is built from 14 residues. Per germline, CDR1 ENHRY and CDR2 SYGVKD. As DNA, the CDR3 is TGTGCCATCAGTGAGTCCCAGCCTGACAATGAGCAGTTCTTC. Translated: CAISESQPDNEQFF.

The genes are TRBV21-1 and TRBJ2-7. TRBV21-1 is flagged as a pseudogene. The CDR3 length is 16 residues. CDR3 nucleotide sequence: TGTGCCAGCAGCAAAGCGCTAAGGGCTGGGGCCTACGAGCAGTACTTC. Protein sequence: CASSKALRAGAYEQYF.

The V call is TRBV7-9, the J call TRBJ2-3; D is unclear. The V end was cut by 11 bases, the J end by 3 bases, with 12 bases between. Germline assignment: CDR1 SEHNR and CDR2 FQNEAQ (reference sequence). The CDR3 has 12 amino acids. CDR3 DNA sequence: TGTGCCGTCTCACCCGAGACAGATACGCAGTATTTT. Translated, it gives CAVSPETDTQYF.

This chain joins TRBV5-1 and TRBJ1-4, with D unclear. V lost 3 bases, J lost 5 bases, and 17 bases lay in between. Germline lookup yields CDR1 SGHRS and CDR2 YFSETQ. The CDR3 loop spans 16 amino acids. The DNA for the CDR3 is TGCGCCAGCAGCTCTTGGTGGGGTGGCCCAAATGAAAAACTGTTTTTT. This translates into CASSSWWGGPNEKLFF. The variable domain in full, with the rest retrieved from reference TRBV5-1 and TRBJ1-4, is KAGVTQTPRYLIKTRGQQVTLSCSPISGHRSVSWYQQTPGQGLQFLFEYFSETQRNKGNFPGRFSGRQFSNSRSEMNVSTLELGDSALYLCASSSWWGGPNEKLFFGSGTQLSVL.

The chain carries TRBV9 and TRBJ2-3, with TRBD2 matching 12 bases. The CDR3 loop spans 18 amino acids. Germline-derived CDR1 and CDR2 are SGDLS and YYNGEE. V shed 1 base and J 6 bases; nucleotides not matched to a gene: 12. CDR3 in DNA: TGTGCCAGCAGCGTACAAGGGAGGACTAGCGGGGTAAAGGATACGCAGTATTTT. Translation gives CASSVQGRTSGVKDTQYF. The full variable domain, completed using reference TRBV9 and TRBJ2-3, is DSGVTQTPKHLITATGQRVTLRCSPRSGDLSVYWYQQSLDQGLQFLIQYYNGEERAKGNILERFSAQQFPDLHSELNLSSLELGDSALYFCASSVQGRTSGVKDTQYFGPGTRLTVL.

The V and J genes are TRBV9 and TRBJ1-4; weak D call: TRBD1 (5 bases). Germline lookup yields CDR1 SGDLS and CDR2 YYNGEE. This CDR3 has 14 amino acids. Trimming pared 3 bases from V and 4 bases from J, leaving 10 bases between. The DNA for the CDR3 is TGTGCCAGCAGCGCCTCGGGGCTTAATGAAAAACTGTTTTTT. It encodes CASSASGLNEKLFF. Supplemented by reference TRBV9 and TRBJ1-4, the full variable domain reads DSGVTQTPKHLITATGQRVTLRCSPRSGDLSVYWYQQSLDQGLQFLIQYYNGEERAKGNILERFSAQQFPDLHSELNLSSLELGDSALYFCASSASGLNEKLFFGSGTQLSVL.

This clone came up once. The chain joins TRBV4-1 to TRBJ2-1, with D perhaps given as TRBD1 or TRBD2 (5 bases each). V shed 3 bases and J shed 3 bases, with 18 bases lying between them. The CDR3 is 17 residues long. Germline lookup yields CDR1 MGHRA and CDR2 YSYEKL. The CDR3: CASSHPSGLTDYNEQFF. CDR3 DNA sequence: TGCGCCAGCAGCCACCCCAGCGGACTGACAGACTACAATGAGCAGTTCTTC.

This sequence joins TRBV30 and TRBJ2-7; D is undetermined. The CDR3 is made up of 12 amino acids. V shed 8 bases and J shed 0 bases, with 11 bases lying between them. Germline lookup yields CDR1 GTSNPN and CDR2 SVGIG (reference sequence). The CDR3 loop reads CAQAANSYEQYF. CDR3 sequence (DNA): TGTGCCCAGGCTGCCAACTCCTACGAGCAGTACTTC.

The chain is built from TRBV19 and TRBJ1-2, with D unclear. The V end lost 1 base, the J end lost 1 base, and 7 bases lay between the germline ends. CDR1 and CDR2 (germline): LNHDA, SQIVND (reference sequence). The CDR3 sequence is 14 residues long. For the CDR3, the DNA is TGTGCCAGTAGTATAGCGGACGTTAACTATGGCTACACCTTC. Protein product: CASSIADVNYGYTF.